The present T cell receptor (beta chain) was sequenced within a study of cytomegalovirus exposure and HLA in healthy donors. The primer mix had 60 Vbeta and 13 Jbeta primers. Produced via immunoSEQ multiplex PCR; TCRdb's table is partial and in-frame only. The table has around 130,000 clones, around 67% seen once. This clone was counted once. This TCR derives from a woman in her 40s in good health and CMV-seropositive. Material: PBMCs.

The CDR3 spells CASSLGDRGGSPLHF. The CDR3 DNA reads as TGCGCCAGCAGCTTGGGGGACAGGGGCGGTTCACCCCTCCACTTT. The chain employs TRBV5-1 and TRBJ1-6; the match to TRBD1 covers 10 bases. J was trimmed by 9 bases and V by 0 bases; bases with no gene match: 3. Germline CDR1 and CDR2: SGHRS and YFSETQ. The length of the CDR3 is 15 residues.